What follows describes a single TCR beta chain. These data belong to a study of OX40 agonist ivuxolimab in advanced cancers. The CDR3 sequence is 12 residues long. V was pared by 6 bases and J by 6 bases, with 10 bases between. CDR1 and CDR2 from the germline V gene are LNHDA and SQIVND (reference sequence). Only in-frame clones appear in the TCRdb table, and some are missing; sequencing was by immunoSEQ multiplex PCR. This table holds over 55,000 clones, 65% to 85% found once. V and J are TRBV19 and TRBJ2-3, with TRBD1 as a possible D gene (5 bases). The sequenced sample was CD4+ or CD8+ T cells sorted from blood, obtained in a trial of the OX40 agonist ivuxolimab. The TCR originated in an adult with an advanced solid tumor such as melanoma, head and neck, liver or kidney cancer. CDR3 loop: CASSPPGDTQYF. In DNA form, the CDR3 reads TGTGCCAGTAGCCCCCCAGGGGATACGCAGTATTTT. The full variable domain, completed using reference TRBV19 and TRBJ2-3, is DGGITQSPKYLFRKEGQNVTLSCEQNLNHDAMYWYRQDPGQGLRLIYYSQIVNDFQKGDIAEGYSVSREKKESFPLTVTSAQKNPTAFYLCASSPPGDTQYFGPGTRLTVL.